The 2 T cell receptor beta chains below come from one sample, sequenced in a study of cytomegalovirus exposure and HLA in healthy donors. PCR was performed using 60 Vbeta and 13 Jbeta primers. TCRdb's copy holds only in-frame clones and misses some; the assay was immunoSEQ multiplex PCR. The repertoire consists of roughly 200,000 clones, with 75% to 90% occurring once and the leading ten covering around 1.2%. The specimen sequenced was PBMCs. The receptors here all came from a man aged 30 to 39 in good health and CMV-seronegative.

The chain carries TRBV4-1 and TRBJ2-1, with 10 bases lining up with TRBD2. The CDR3 has 16 amino acids. From germline, CDR1 is MGHRA and CDR2 YSYEKL. Unmatched junction bases numbered 10, after V lost 4 bases and J lost 7 bases. CDR3 sequence: CASSLRGLAGENEQFF. CDR3 nucleotides: TGCGCCAGCAGCCTAAGAGGGCTAGCGGGAGAGAATGAGCAGTTCTTC.

This rearrangement joins TRBV11-3 to TRBJ2-5, with D perhaps matching TRBD1 (6 bases). From germline, CDR1 is SGHNT and CDR2 YENEEA. Trimming took 5 bases from V and 5 from J, leaving 15 bases between them. The CDR3 covers 14 residues. As DNA, the CDR3 is TGTGCCAGCAGCCCAGGGGTTTCAGGGGAGACCCAGTACTTC. It is translated as CASSPGVSGETQYF.